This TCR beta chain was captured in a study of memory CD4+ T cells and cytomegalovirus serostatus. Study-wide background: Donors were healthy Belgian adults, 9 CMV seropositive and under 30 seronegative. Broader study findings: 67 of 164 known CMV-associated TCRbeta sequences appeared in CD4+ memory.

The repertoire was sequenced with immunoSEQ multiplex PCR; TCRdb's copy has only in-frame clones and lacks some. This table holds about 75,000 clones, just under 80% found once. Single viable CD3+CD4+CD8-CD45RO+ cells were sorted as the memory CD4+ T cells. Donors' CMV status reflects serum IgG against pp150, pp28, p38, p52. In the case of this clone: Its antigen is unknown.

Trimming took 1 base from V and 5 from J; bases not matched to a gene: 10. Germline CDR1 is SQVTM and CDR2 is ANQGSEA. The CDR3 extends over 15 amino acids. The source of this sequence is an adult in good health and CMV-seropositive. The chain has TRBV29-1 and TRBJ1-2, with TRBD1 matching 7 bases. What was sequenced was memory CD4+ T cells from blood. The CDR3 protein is CSVEATRTGGYGYTF. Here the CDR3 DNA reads TGCAGCGTTGAAGCCACACGGACAGGAGGTTATGGCTACACCTTC.